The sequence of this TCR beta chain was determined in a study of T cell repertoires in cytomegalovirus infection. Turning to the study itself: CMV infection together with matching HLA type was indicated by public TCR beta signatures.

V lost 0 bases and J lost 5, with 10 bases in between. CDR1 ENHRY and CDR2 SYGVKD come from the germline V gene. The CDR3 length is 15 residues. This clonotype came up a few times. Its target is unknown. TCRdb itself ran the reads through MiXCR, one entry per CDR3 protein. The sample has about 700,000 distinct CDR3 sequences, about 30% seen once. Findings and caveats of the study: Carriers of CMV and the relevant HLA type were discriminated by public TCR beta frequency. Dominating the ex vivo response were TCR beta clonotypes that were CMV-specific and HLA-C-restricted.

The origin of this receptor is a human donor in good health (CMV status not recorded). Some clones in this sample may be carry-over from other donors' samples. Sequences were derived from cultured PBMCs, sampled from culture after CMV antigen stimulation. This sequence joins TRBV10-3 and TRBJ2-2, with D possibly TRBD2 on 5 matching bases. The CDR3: CAISESQEETGELFF. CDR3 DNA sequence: TGTGCCATCAGTGAGTCGCAGGAGGAAACCGGGGAGCTGTTTTTT.